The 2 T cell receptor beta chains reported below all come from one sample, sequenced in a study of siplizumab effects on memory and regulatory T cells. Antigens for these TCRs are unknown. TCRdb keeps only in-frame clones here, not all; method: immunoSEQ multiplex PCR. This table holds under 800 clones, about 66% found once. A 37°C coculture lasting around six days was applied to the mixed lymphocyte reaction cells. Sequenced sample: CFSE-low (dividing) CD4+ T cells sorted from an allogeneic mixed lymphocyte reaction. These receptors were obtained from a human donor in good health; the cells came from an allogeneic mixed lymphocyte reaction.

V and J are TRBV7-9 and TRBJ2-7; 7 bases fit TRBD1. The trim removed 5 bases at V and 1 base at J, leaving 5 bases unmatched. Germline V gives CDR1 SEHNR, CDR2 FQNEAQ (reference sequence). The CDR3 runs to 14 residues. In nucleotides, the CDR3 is TGTGCCAGCAGCGTCCGGGACAGATCCTACGAGCAGTACTTC. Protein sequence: CASSVRDRSYEQYF.

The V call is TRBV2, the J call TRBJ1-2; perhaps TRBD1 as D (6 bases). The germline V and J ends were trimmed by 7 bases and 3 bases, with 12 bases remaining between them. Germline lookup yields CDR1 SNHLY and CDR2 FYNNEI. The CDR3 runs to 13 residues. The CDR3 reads CASTLWTDYGYTF. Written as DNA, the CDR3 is TGTGCCAGCACCCTGTGGACAGACTATGGCTACACCTTC.